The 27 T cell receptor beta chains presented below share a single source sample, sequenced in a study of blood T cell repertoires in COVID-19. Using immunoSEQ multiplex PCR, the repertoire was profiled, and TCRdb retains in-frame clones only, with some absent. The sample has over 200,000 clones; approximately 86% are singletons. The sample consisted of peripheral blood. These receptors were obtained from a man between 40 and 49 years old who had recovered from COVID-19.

The CDR3 protein is CASSKAGDTQYF. CDR3 DNA sequence: TGTGCCAGCAGTAAGGCGGGGGATACGCAGTATTTT. V gene TRBV7-9 combines with J gene TRBJ2-3, with a possible D match to TRBD2 (6 bases). Germline V lookup: CDR1 SEHNR, CDR2 FQNEAQ (reference sequence). CDR3 size: 12 residues. Trimming shortened V by 6 bases and J by 6 bases, and 10 bases separated the two germline ends.

This chain's CDR3 is CASSYRGPGVSTEAFF. CDR3 bases: TGTGCCAGCAGTTACAGGGGGCCAGGGGTGAGCACTGAAGCTTTCTTT. The chain recombines TRBV6-5 with TRBJ1-1, with 7 bases that match TRBD1. The CDR3 runs 16 residues. The germline V gene encodes CDR1 MNHEY and CDR2 SVGAGI. J gave up 4 bases and V 2 bases, and 10 bases lay outside the gene matches.

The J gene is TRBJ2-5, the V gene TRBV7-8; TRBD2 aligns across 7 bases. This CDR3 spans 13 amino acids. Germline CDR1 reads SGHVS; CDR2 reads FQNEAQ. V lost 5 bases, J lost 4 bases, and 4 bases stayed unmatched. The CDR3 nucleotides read TGTGCCAGCAGCCCAAAGCGGGGAGAGACCCAGTACTTC. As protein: CASSPKRGETQYF.

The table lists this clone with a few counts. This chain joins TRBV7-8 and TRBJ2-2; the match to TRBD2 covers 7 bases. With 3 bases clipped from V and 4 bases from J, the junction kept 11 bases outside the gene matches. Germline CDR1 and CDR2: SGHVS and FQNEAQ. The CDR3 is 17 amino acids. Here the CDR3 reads CASSFGGGSLGTGELFF. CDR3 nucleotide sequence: TGTGCCAGCAGCTTTGGTGGCGGGAGTTTAGGCACCGGGGAGCTGTTTTTT.

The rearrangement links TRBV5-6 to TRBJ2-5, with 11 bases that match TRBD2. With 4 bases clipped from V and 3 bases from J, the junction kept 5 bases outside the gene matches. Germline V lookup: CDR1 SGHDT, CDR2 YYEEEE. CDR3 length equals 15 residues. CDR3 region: CASSALAGVKETQYF. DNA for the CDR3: TGTGCCAGCAGCGCACTAGCGGGAGTAAAAGAGACCCAGTACTTC.

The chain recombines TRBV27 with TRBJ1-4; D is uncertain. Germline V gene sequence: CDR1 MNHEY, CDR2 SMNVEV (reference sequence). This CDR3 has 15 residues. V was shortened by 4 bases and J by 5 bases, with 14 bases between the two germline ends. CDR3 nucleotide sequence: TGTGCCAGCAGTTCCCGACGGGGAAGAAATGAAAAACTGTTTTTT. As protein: CASSSRRGRNEKLFF.

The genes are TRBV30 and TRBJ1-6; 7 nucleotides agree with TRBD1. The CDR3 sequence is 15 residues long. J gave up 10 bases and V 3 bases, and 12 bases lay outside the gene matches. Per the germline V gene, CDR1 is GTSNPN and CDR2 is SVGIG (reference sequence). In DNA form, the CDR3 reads TGTGCCTGGAGCGACGTCAGGGGGATGAACTCACCCCTCCACTTT. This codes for CAWSDVRGMNSPLHF.

DNA for the CDR3: TGTGCCAGCAGCCCAGGGGGCAGGAGAGCTTACAATGAGCAGTTCTTC. Translated: CASSPGGRRAYNEQFF. V is TRBV7-8 and J is TRBJ2-1; 8 positions match TRBD1. The CDR3 contains 16 residues. V shed 5 bases and J 4 bases; nucleotides not matched to a gene: 10. Germline-derived CDR1 and CDR2 are SGHVS and FQNEAQ.

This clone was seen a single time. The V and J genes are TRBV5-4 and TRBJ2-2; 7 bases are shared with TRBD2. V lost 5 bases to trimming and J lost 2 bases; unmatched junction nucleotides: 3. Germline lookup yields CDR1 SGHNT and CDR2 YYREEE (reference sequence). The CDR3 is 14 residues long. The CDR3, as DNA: TGTGCCAGCAGTCGGGACTATAACACCGGGGAGCTGTTTTTT. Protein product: CASSRDYNTGELFF.

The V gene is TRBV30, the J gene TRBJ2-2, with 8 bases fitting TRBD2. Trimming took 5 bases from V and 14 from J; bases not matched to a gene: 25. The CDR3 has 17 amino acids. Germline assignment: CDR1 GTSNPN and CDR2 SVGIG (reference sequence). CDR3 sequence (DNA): TGTGCCTGGGCGGTTGGGTTCGTCGGGGGGGCGACCCAAGAACTGTTTTTT. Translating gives CAWAVGFVGGATQELFF.

In DNA, the CDR3 is TGTGCCAGCTCACCTTCCAGGGGCGAAGAGACCCAGTACTTC. Its protein is CASSPSRGEETQYF. The rearrangement joins TRBV18 to TRBJ2-5; D may be TRBD1 (6 bases). V was pared by 3 bases and J by 3 bases, with 11 bases between. Germline V gene data show CDR1 as KGHSH and CDR2 as LQKENI. The CDR3 is 14 residues long.

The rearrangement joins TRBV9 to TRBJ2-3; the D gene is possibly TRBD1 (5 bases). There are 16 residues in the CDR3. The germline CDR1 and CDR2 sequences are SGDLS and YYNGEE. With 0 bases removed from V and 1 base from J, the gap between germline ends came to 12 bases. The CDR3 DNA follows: TGTGCCAGCAGCGTAGCAGGGAATAGGGGCACAGATACGCAGTATTTT. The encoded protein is CASSVAGNRGTDTQYF. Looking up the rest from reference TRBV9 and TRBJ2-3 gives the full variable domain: DSGVTQTPKHLITATGQRVTLRCSPRSGDLSVYWYQQSLDQGLQFLIQYYNGEERAKGNILERFSAQQFPDLHSELNLSSLELGDSALYFCASSVAGNRGTDTQYFGPGTRLTVL.

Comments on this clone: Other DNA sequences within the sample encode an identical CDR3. The CDR3 sequence is CASSPRQGAAYEQYF. The CDR3 coding sequence is TGTGCCAGCAGCCCGAGACAGGGGGCCGCCTACGAGCAGTACTTC. V gene TRBV6-6 combines with J gene TRBJ2-7, with 10 bases lining up with TRBD1. CDR3 size: 15 residues. Germline V gives CDR1 MNHNY, CDR2 SVGAGI (reference sequence). J gave up 2 bases and V 6 bases, and 7 bases lay outside the gene matches.

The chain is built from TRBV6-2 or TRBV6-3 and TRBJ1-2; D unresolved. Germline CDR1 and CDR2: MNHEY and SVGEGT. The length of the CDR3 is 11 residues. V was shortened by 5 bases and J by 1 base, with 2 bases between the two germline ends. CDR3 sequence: CASSRNYGYTF. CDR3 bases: TGTGCCAGCAGTCGTAACTATGGCTACACCTTC.

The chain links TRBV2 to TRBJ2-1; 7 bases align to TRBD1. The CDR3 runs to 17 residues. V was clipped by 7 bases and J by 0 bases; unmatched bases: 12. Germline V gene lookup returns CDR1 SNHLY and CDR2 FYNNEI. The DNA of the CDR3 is TGTGCCAGCACCGATAATAGGGGACAGACCTCCTACAATGAGCAGTTCTTC. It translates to CASTDNRGQTSYNEQFF.

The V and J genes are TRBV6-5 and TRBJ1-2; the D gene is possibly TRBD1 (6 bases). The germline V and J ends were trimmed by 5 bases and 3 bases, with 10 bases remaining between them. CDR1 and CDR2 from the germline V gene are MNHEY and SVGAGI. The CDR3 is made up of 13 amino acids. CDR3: CASSLGTHYGYTF. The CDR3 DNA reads TGTGCCAGCAGTCTCGGGACACACTATGGCTACACCTTC.

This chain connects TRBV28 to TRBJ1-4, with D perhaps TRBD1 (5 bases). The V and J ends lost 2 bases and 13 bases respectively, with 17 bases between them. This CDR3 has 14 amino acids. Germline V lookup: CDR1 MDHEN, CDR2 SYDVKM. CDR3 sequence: CASSLEGTQDVLFF. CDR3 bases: TGTGCCAGCAGTTTAGAAGGGACTCAGGACGTACTGTTTTTT.

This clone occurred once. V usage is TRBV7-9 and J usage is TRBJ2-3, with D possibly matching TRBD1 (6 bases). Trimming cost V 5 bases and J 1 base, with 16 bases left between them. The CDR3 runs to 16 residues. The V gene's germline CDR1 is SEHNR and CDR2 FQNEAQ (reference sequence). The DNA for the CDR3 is TGTGCCAGCAGCGTCCGGGACATTCTTCGCACAGATACGCAGTATTTT. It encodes CASSVRDILRTDTQYF.

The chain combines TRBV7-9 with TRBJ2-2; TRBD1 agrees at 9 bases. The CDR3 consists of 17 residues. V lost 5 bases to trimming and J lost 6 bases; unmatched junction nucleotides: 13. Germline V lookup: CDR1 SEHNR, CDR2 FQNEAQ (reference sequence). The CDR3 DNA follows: TGTGCCAGCAGCGGTCCGGGACAGGGAATGAAAGCCGGGGAGCTGTTTTTT. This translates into CASSGPGQGMKAGELFF.

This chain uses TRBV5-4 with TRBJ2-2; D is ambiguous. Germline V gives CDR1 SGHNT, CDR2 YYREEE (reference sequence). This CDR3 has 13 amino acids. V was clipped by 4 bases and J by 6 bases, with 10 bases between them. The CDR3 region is CASSPLSPGELFF. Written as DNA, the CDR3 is TGTGCCAGCAGCCCCCTGTCCCCCGGGGAGCTGTTTTTT.

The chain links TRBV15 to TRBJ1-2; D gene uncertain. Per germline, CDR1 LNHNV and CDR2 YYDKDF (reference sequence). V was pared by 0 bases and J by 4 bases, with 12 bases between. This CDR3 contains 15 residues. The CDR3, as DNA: TGTGCCACCAGCAGAGATAGTTCGGTCGTCTATGGCTACACCTTC. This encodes CATSRDSSVVYGYTF.

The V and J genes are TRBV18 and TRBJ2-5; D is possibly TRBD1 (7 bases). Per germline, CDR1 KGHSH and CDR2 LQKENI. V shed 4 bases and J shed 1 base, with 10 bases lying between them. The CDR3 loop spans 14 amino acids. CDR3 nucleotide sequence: TGTGCCAGCTCACTCCAGGGGGGCCAAGAGACCCAGTACTTC. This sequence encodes CASSLQGGQETQYF.

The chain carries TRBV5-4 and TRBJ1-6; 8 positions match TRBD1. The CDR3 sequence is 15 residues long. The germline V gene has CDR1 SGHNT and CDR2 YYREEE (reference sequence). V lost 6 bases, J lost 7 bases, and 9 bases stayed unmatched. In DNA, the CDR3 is TGTGCCAGCACCAAAGGACAGGGCGGAAATTCACCCCTCCACTTT. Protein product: CASTKGQGGNSPLHF.

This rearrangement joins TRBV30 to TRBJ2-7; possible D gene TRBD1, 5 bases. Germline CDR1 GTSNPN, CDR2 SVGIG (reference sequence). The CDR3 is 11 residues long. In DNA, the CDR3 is TGTGCGTTGACAGTCTCCTACGAGCAGTACTTC. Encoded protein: CALTVSYEQYF.

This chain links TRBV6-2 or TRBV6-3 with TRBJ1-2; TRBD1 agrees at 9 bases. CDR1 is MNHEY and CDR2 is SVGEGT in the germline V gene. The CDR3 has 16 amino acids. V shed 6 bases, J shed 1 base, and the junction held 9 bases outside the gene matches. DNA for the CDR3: TGTGCCAGCAGCGAGGGGCACAGGGGGCATAACTATGGCTACACCTTC. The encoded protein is CASSEGHRGHNYGYTF.

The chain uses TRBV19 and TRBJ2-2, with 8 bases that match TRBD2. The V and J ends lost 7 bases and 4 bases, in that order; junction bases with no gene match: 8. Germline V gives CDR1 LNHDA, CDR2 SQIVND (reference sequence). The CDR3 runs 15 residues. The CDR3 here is CASIKGSGGTGELFF. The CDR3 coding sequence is TGTGCCAGTATTAAAGGGAGCGGGGGCACCGGGGAGCTGTTTTTT.

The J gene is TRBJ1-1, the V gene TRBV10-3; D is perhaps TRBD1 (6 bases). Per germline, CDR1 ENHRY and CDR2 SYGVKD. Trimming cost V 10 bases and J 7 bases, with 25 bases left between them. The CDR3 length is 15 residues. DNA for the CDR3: TGTGCCACCGCCCCAGTAGGAGGGGGGGGCATTGAAGCTTTCTTT. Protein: CATAPVGGGGIEAFF.